The 29 T cell receptor beta chains below were found in one sample sequenced in a study of T cells in tumors after PD-1 blockade. Method: immunoSEQ multiplex PCR; TCRdb's copy keeps in-frame clones and lacks some. The sample lists 54,000 or so clones; around four fifths were seen once. The material was PBMCs, obtained before anti-PD-1 treatment. These receptors all come from a human donor with basal cell carcinoma.

The chain uses TRBV1 and TRBJ2-4; the D call in the table, TRBD1, was not verified against the DNA. TRBV1 has pseudogene status. This CDR3 has 19 residues. CDR3 protein: CTSSQDRGTGALAKNIQYF. The CDR3 DNA reads as TGCACCAGCAGCCAAGATCGAGGGACAGGGGCCCTAGCCAAAAACATTCAGTACTTC.

The CDR3 reads CASSSWLGAGNEKLFF. The CDR3 DNA follows: TGCGCCAGCAGCTCCTGGCTCGGGGCCGGTAATGAAAAACTGTTTTTT. The chain links TRBV4-1 to TRBJ1-4; a weak D match, TRBD1 (5 bases). The CDR3 runs 16 residues. The ends were cut back, 5 bases at V and 4 bases at J, with 17 bases in the middle. The germline gives CDR1 MGHRA, CDR2 YSYEKL.

V gene TRBV5-1 combines with J gene TRBJ2-7; 11 bases map to TRBD1. The CDR3 extends over 16 amino acids. The germline V gene encodes CDR1 SGHRS and CDR2 YFSETQ. Germline trimming cut 0 bases from V and 7 bases from J; bases unmatched to any gene: 9. The CDR3 region has the DNA TGCGCCAGCAGCTTGGGGTTGGGACAGGGGGTGAGTGAGCAGTACTTC. Amino acid sequence: CASSLGLGQGVSEQYF.

The chain uses TRBV6-2 or TRBV6-3 and TRBJ1-1; TRBD1 might be the D (5 bases). The germline V gene encodes CDR1 MNHEY and CDR2 SVGEGT. This CDR3 is built from 15 residues. Trimming left V 6 bases short and J 1 base short, with 15 bases between. The CDR3 protein is CASSPQRGGNTEAFF. In nucleotides, the CDR3 is TGTGCCAGCAGCCCGCAGCGGGGGGGGAACACTGAAGCTTTCTTT.

The genes are TRBV10-3 and TRBJ2-3, with D perhaps TRBD2 (5 bases). The CDR3 covers 16 residues. The ends were cut back, 0 bases at V and 6 bases at J, with 16 bases in the middle. Germline V gives CDR1 ENHRY, CDR2 SYGVKD. In nucleotides, the CDR3 is TGTGCCATCAGTGAGTCGAAGGTGCCCCCGGGGGATACGCAGTATTTT. Its translation: CAISESKVPPGDTQYF.

This clone showed up just a few times. The chain is built from TRBV4-2 and TRBJ2-1, with 12 bases that match TRBD1. Germline CDR1 is LGHNA and CDR2 is YNFKEQ. CDR3 size: 16 residues. V trimming: 2 bases; J trimming: 15 bases; junction bases outside the gene matches: 14. CDR3 amino acids: CASSQTGQGAAHSSFF. CDR3 sequence (DNA): TGTGCCAGCAGCCAAACGGGACAGGGGGCCGCTCACAGCTCGTTCTTC.

J is TRBJ2-7 and V is TRBV5-5; TRBD1 is a possible D gene (5 bases). V lost 2 bases and J lost 2, with 11 bases in between. From germline, CDR1 is SGHKS and CDR2 YYEKEE (reference sequence). The CDR3 contains 14 residues. The CDR3 loop reads CASSLRGGTYEQYF. The CDR3 bases are TGTGCCAGCAGCTTAAGGGGCGGAACCTACGAGCAGTACTTC. The full variable domain, rest sourced from reference TRBV5-5 and TRBJ2-7, is DAGVTQSPTHLIKTRGQQVTLRCSPISGHKSVSWYQQVLGQGPQFIFQYYEKEERGRGNFPDRFSARQFPNYSSELNVNALLLGDSALYLCASSLRGGTYEQYFGPGTRLTVT.

The V and J genes are TRBV5-1 and TRBJ2-1; D is perhaps TRBD2 (6 bases). Germline V gene sequence: CDR1 SGHRS, CDR2 YFSETQ. The V end was cut by 4 bases, the J end by 0 bases, with 14 bases between. CDR3 size: 16 residues. The CDR3 DNA is TGCGCCAGCAGCAACTGGGGCGGGGCCTCCTACAATGAGCAGTTCTTC. This encodes CASSNWGGASYNEQFF.

The V call is TRBV6-1, the J call TRBJ2-1; D gene unclear. Trimming removed 1 base from V and 13 bases from J, with 17 bases in between. The CDR3 is 14 residues long. Germline V CDR1 and CDR2: MNHNS, SASEGT. CDR3 loop: CASSEVFGRTLQFF. The CDR3 DNA reads as TGTGCCAGCAGTGAAGTCTTCGGTCGTACCTTACAGTTCTTC.

This chain uses TRBV15 with TRBJ2-4; D ambiguous. Germline loops: CDR1 LNHNV, CDR2 YYDKDF (reference sequence). The CDR3 extends over 15 amino acids. Trimming removed 3 bases at V and 5 bases at J, with 14 bases between. CDR3 protein: CATSRVPKAENIQYF. Written as DNA, the CDR3 is TGTGCCACCAGCAGGGTGCCCAAGGCAGAAAACATTCAGTACTTC.

The gene calls are TRBV27 and TRBJ1-5; 8 bases are shared with TRBD1. The CDR3 is made up of 14 amino acids. The J segment lost 6 bases and the V segment lost 4 bases, leaving 5 bases of the junction unmatched. Germline V gene data show CDR1 as MNHEY and CDR2 as SMNVEV (reference sequence). The CDR3 loop is CASSSQGVGQPQHF. CDR3 DNA sequence: TGTGCCAGCAGTTCACAGGGGGTCGGTCAGCCCCAGCATTTT.

The V gene is TRBV10-2, the J gene TRBJ1-1; TRBD1 aligns across 9 bases. The CDR3 contains 14 residues. Looked up from germline, CDR1 is WSHSY and CDR2 is SAAADI. The V and J ends lost 8 bases and 3 bases, in that order; junction bases with no gene match: 7. The CDR3 DNA reads as TGCGCCAGCTCAGGGACAGGGAAGGACACTGAAGCTTTCTTT. Encoded protein: CASSGTGKDTEAFF.

The rearrangement joins TRBV5-6 to TRBJ1-1; possible D gene TRBD1, 6 bases. Germline V gene data show CDR1 as SGHDT and CDR2 as YYEEEE. There are 12 residues in the CDR3. V lost 1 base and J lost 9, with 10 bases in between. CDR3 DNA: TGTGCCAGCAGCTTGTGGGGGGCGCAAGCTTTCTTT. This translates into CASSLWGAQAFF.

The V and J genes are TRBV5-5 and TRBJ1-4; no clear D gene. The CDR3 runs 15 residues. Trimming took off 1 base at V and 6 bases at J, with 13 bases between the two ends. Germline CDR1 SGHKS, CDR2 YYEKEE (reference sequence). The CDR3: CASSLLTGEDEKLFF. The CDR3 DNA reads TGTGCCAGCAGCTTGTTGACCGGGGAGGATGAAAAACTGTTTTTT.

The chain is built from TRBV2 and TRBJ2-7; either TRBD1 or TRBD2 may supply D (5 bases each). The CDR3 loop spans 12 amino acids. Trimming cost V 7 bases and J 2 bases, with 9 bases left between them. Germline V lookup: CDR1 SNHLY, CDR2 FYNNEI. The CDR3 DNA reads TGTGCCAGCAAAACGGGGCCCTACGAGCAGTACTTC. Residues: CASKTGPYEQYF.

In its sample, this clone was seen once. This same CDR3 is encoded by further DNA sequences in the sample. The chain employs TRBV6-5 and TRBJ1-5; TRBD1 matches at 9 bases. V was pared by 6 bases and J by 7 bases, with 7 bases of the junction left unmatched. There are 14 residues in the CDR3. Looked up from germline, CDR1 is MNHEY and CDR2 is SVGAGI. The CDR3 loop reads CASRRQGEGQPQHF. In nucleotides, the CDR3 is TGTGCCAGCAGACGACAGGGGGAGGGCCAGCCCCAGCATTTT.

This clone was found a few times. V is TRBV7-8 and J is TRBJ2-2, with D tentatively TRBD1 or TRBD2 (5 bases each). The V gene's germline CDR1 is SGHVS and CDR2 FQNEAQ. V was pared by 8 bases and J by 0 bases, with 10 bases between. There are 14 residues in the CDR3. CDR3 nucleotide sequence: TGTGCCAGCGGGACGGGTTCGAACACCGGGGAGCTGTTTTTT. It codes for CASGTGSNTGELFF.

V usage is TRBV19 and J usage is TRBJ1-4; no clear D. Trimming shortened V by 3 bases and J by 0 bases, and 8 bases separated the two germline ends. CDR1 is LNHDA and CDR2 is SQIVND in the germline V gene (reference sequence). The CDR3 sequence is 15 residues long. The CDR3 reads CASSIRQATNEKLFF. The CDR3 DNA reads TGTGCCAGTAGTATCCGGCAAGCAACTAATGAAAAACTGTTTTTT.

This chain uses TRBV19 with TRBJ1-5, with 9 bases aligning to TRBD1. V shed 5 bases and J 7 bases; nucleotides not matched to a gene: 9. CDR1 is LNHDA, CDR2 SQIVND, per germline (reference sequence). The CDR3 extends over 15 amino acids. In DNA form, the CDR3 reads TGTGCCAGTAGTCAGGGACAGGGTCTCAGACAGCCCCAGCATTTT. Translated, it gives CASSQGQGLRQPQHF. Variable domain in full (rest from reference TRBV19 and TRBJ1-5): DGGITQSPKYLFRKEGQNVTLSCEQNLNHDAMYWYRQDPGQGLRLIYYSQIVNDFQKGDIAEGYSVSREKKESFPLTVTSAQKNPTAFYLCASSQGQGLRQPQHFGDGTRLSIL.

This clone was seen a single time. The chain couples TRBV5-1 to TRBJ2-7; TRBD1 matches 7 bases. Unmatched junction bases numbered 3, after V lost 0 bases and J lost 3 bases. Per the germline V gene, CDR1 is SGHRS and CDR2 is YFSETQ. The CDR3 totals 14 residues. The CDR3 DNA reads as TGCGCCAGCAGCTTGGGACAGGGATACTACGAGCAGTACTTC. It codes for CASSLGQGYYEQYF.

The rearrangement links TRBV20-1 to TRBJ2-5; 13 positions agree with TRBD2. This CDR3 comprises 15 residues. Unmatched junction bases numbered 3, after V lost 3 bases and J lost 2 bases. Germline V gives CDR1 DFQATT, CDR2 SNEGSKA (reference sequence). For the CDR3, the DNA is TGCAGTGCTAGTACTAGCGGGGGGGCTCAAGAGACCCAGTACTTC. Translation gives CSASTSGGAQETQYF.

J is TRBJ2-1 and V is TRBV7-9, with 9 bases aligning to TRBD1. Trimming cost V 5 bases and J 4 bases; bases outside gene matches: 9. Germline lookup yields CDR1 SEHNR and CDR2 FQNEAQ (reference sequence). The length of the CDR3 is 16 residues. For the CDR3, the DNA is TGTGCCAGCAGCCAGACAGGGGGGTTCGTGTACAATGAGCAGTTCTTC. Protein product: CASSQTGGFVYNEQFF.

The J gene is TRBJ1-1, the V gene TRBV25-1, with D unresolved. Germline assignment: CDR1 MGHDK and CDR2 SYGVNS. The V gene lost 11 bases and the J gene lost 3 bases, with 16 bases spanning the gap. The CDR3 sequence is 13 residues long. CDR3 sequence (DNA): TGTGCCCGACACGGATCTGGGCACACTGAAGCTTTCTTT. It is translated as CARHGSGHTEAFF.

This clone was counted only a few times. The chain employs TRBV2 and TRBJ1-6; D call uncertain. The germline V gene has CDR1 SNHLY and CDR2 FYNNEI. The CDR3 sequence is 15 residues long. Trimming took 4 bases from V and 9 from J, leaving 16 bases between them. CDR3 DNA: TGTGCCAGCAGTGCAGCCTCGAGTACGGGTTCACCCCTCCACTTT. Translating gives CASSAASSTGSPLHF.

The chain couples TRBV4-1 to TRBJ2-1; maybe TRBD2 (7 bases). Trimming took off 3 bases at V and 3 bases at J, with 18 bases between the two ends. This CDR3 is 17 amino acids long. From germline, CDR1 is MGHRA and CDR2 YSYEKL. In nucleotides, the CDR3 is TGCGCCAGCAGCCATAAAAAAGGGGGGGCTGACTACAATGAGCAGTTCTTC. This codes for CASSHKKGGADYNEQFF.

The V and J genes are TRBV19 and TRBJ1-1; D ambiguous. Trimming left V 6 bases short and J 0 bases short, with 11 bases between. The germline CDR1 and CDR2 sequences are LNHDA and SQIVND (reference sequence). The CDR3 contains 14 residues. CDR3 in amino acids: CASRPTGLNTEAFF. In DNA form, the CDR3 reads TGTGCCAGTAGACCGACGGGTTTGAACACTGAAGCTTTCTTT.

J is TRBJ2-5 and V is TRBV6-5; D remains ambiguous. Germline CDR1 is MNHEY and CDR2 is SVGAGI. The CDR3 totals 12 residues. Between the trimmed V and J ends, which lost 6 bases and 5 bases, there was a span of 10 bases. The CDR3 DNA sequence: TGTGCCAGCAGGGACGGACGTGAGACCCAGTACTTC. The encoded protein is CASRDGRETQYF.

As DNA, the CDR3 is TGCAGCGTTGCAGGGGGGGGCAAGACTGAAGCTTTCTTT. It specifies CSVAGGGKTEAFF. The V call is TRBV29-1, the J call TRBJ1-1; 7 bases fit TRBD1. The CDR3 sequence is 13 residues long. Germline values: CDR1 SQVTM, CDR2 ANQGSEA. The J segment lost 5 bases and the V segment lost 4 bases, leaving 7 bases of the junction unmatched.

The chain has TRBV2 and TRBJ1-1; D remains unclear. V lost 8 bases to trimming and J lost 11 bases, with 15 bases between them. The CDR3 totals 11 residues. Germline lookup yields CDR1 SNHLY and CDR2 FYNNEI. CDR3 sequence (DNA): TGTGCCAGCCGATCGGAGGAGGTGGCTTTCTTT. Residues: CASRSEEVAFF.